The source of this T cell receptor beta chain is a study of cytomegalovirus exposure and HLA in healthy donors. Study outcomes and limitations: Later work associated 16,951 TCR beta sequences with HLA alleles at 0.05 false discovery rate.

The primer mix had 60 Vbeta and 13 Jbeta primers. Profiling relied on immunoSEQ multiplex PCR, and the TCRdb table lists in-frame clones only, not all of them. The sample holds 130,000 to 150,000 clones, over 70% seen once. A remark on this clone: The target antigen is unknown.

The germline gives CDR1 WSHSY, CDR2 SAAADI. The CDR3 runs 12 residues. The V end lost 5 bases, the J end lost 4 bases, and 3 bases lay between the germline ends. The origin of this receptor is a man aged 35 to 55 in good health and CMV-seronegative. Sequenced: PBMCs. The chain couples TRBV10-2 to TRBJ1-6; no definite D call. CDR3: CASSYYNSPLHF. CDR3 DNA: TGCGCCAGCAGTTATTATAATTCACCCCTCCACTTT.